Listed here are 11 T cell receptor beta chains from one sample, sequenced in a study of cytomegalovirus exposure and HLA in healthy donors. Using immunoSEQ multiplex PCR, the repertoire was profiled, and TCRdb retains in-frame clones only, with some absent. This table holds roughly 100,000 clones, 85% found once. The sequenced material came from PBMCs. These receptors were taken from a man aged 18-30 years in good health and CMV-seropositive.

This clone came up a few times. The CDR3 nucleotides read TGTGCCAGCAGTCGCGGACTCAGGTACAATGAGCAGTTCTTC. This codes for CASSRGLRYNEQFF. This chain connects TRBV28 to TRBJ2-1; a weak D match, TRBD2 (5 bases). The V end was cut by 5 bases, the J end by 4 bases, with 12 bases between. The CDR3 length is 14 residues. Germline assignment: CDR1 MDHEN and CDR2 SYDVKM.

V gene TRBV19 combines with J gene TRBJ1-4; perhaps TRBD1 as D (5 bases). V lost 5 bases and J lost 0, with 13 bases in between. The CDR3 runs 16 residues. Germline V gene data show CDR1 as LNHDA and CDR2 as SQIVND (reference sequence). This chain's CDR3 is CASSPLQGATNEKLFF. The CDR3 region has the DNA TGTGCCAGTAGTCCCCTTCAAGGGGCAACTAATGAAAAACTGTTTTTT.

The chain carries TRBV13 and TRBJ2-6; 8 bases are shared with TRBD1. With V trimmed by 5 bases and J by 6 bases, 12 bases remained unmatched. This CDR3 is 17 amino acids long. CDR1 is PRHDT, CDR2 FYEKMQ, per germline (reference sequence). The CDR3 DNA reads as TGTGCCAGCAGCAGGCTACAGGGGGTTGGTGTGGCCAACGTCCTGACTTTC. It codes for CASSRLQGVGVANVLTF.

V gene TRBV5-1 combines with J gene TRBJ2-5; 11 nucleotides align to TRBD2. This CDR3 has 15 amino acids. V lost 3 bases, J lost 9 bases, and 10 bases stayed unmatched. CDR1 is SGHRS and CDR2 is YFSETQ in the germline V gene. As DNA, the CDR3 is TGCGCCAGCAGCTATCCTAGCGGGAGGTCAACGGCCCAGTACTTC. Protein product: CASSYPSGRSTAQYF.

The rearrangement links TRBV28 to TRBJ1-4, with 10 bases that match TRBD1. The CDR3 totals 15 residues. The germline V gene has CDR1 MDHEN and CDR2 SYDVKM. V trimming: 6 bases; J trimming: 1 base; junction bases outside the gene matches: 2. CDR3 in amino acids: CASRGQGRTNEKLFF. The CDR3 bases are TGTGCCAGCAGGGGACAGGGGAGAACTAATGAAAAACTGTTTTTT.

The CDR3 region has the DNA TGCGCCAGCAGCTTGGCCACAGGGGACGGTGGCTACACCTTC. As protein: CASSLATGDGGYTF. The chain carries TRBV5-1 and TRBJ1-2; 7 positions agree with TRBD1. Germline loops: CDR1 SGHRS, CDR2 YFSETQ. Germline trimming cut 0 bases from V and 7 bases from J; bases unmatched to any gene: 6. This CDR3 comprises 14 residues.

The rearrangement links TRBV19 to TRBJ1-4; 8 nucleotides align to TRBD1. CDR3 length equals 14 residues. With 5 bases clipped from V and 7 bases from J, the junction kept 6 bases outside the gene matches. The germline V gene has CDR1 LNHDA and CDR2 SQIVND (reference sequence). The CDR3 here is CASSSRDRIEKLFF. In DNA form, the CDR3 reads TGTGCCAGTAGTTCACGGGACAGGATTGAAAAACTGTTTTTT.

The rearrangement uses TRBV5-1 and TRBJ1-1; 10 nucleotides agree with TRBD1. Germline CDR1 is SGHRS and CDR2 is YFSETQ. V lost 5 bases, J lost 4 bases, and 11 bases stayed unmatched. This CDR3 region has 16 residues. CDR3 DNA: TGCGCCAGCAGTTCGATTCCAGGGACAGGGGCCACTGAAGCTTTCTTT. This translates into CASSSIPGTGATEAFF.

The V and J genes are TRBV14 and TRBJ2-7; TRBD1 might be the D (6 bases). Germline V gene data show CDR1 as SGHDN and CDR2 as FVKESK. This CDR3 region has 13 residues. Trimming pared 5 bases from V and 4 bases from J, leaving 12 bases between. The CDR3, as DNA: TGTGCCAGCAGCTACGGACAGATTTACGAGCAGTACTTC. Translated: CASSYGQIYEQYF.

This clone has more than one count but fewer than ten. J is TRBJ2-5 and V is TRBV7-9, with a tentative D call TRBD1 (5 bases). Germline V gives CDR1 SEHNR, CDR2 FQNEAQ (reference sequence). This CDR3 is built from 14 residues. With 5 bases removed from V and 0 bases from J, the gap between germline ends came to 10 bases. CDR3 bases: TGTGCCAGCAGCCCCCCAGGGAACCAAGAGACCCAGTACTTC. Protein: CASSPPGNQETQYF.

The CDR3 is CASAFGGGSYNEQFF. In nucleotides, the CDR3 is TGCGCCAGCGCTTTTGGCGGGGGTTCCTACAATGAGCAGTTCTTC. The rearrangement joins TRBV4-1 to TRBJ2-1; 7 bases are a match to TRBD2. This CDR3 is 15 amino acids long. Per the germline V gene, CDR1 is MGHRA and CDR2 is YSYEKL. Losses at the gene ends were 8 bases for V and 1 base for J; bases not matched to a gene: 8.